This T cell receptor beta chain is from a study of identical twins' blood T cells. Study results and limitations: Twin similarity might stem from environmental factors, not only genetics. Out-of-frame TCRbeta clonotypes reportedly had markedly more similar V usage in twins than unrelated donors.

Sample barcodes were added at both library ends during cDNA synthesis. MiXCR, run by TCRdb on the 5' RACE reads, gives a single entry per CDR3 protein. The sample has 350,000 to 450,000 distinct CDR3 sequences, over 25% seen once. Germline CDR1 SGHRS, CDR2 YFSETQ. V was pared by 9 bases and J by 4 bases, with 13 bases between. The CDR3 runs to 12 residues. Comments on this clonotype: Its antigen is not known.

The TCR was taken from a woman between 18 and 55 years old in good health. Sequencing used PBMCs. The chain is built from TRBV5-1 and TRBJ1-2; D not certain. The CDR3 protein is CATSFGSYGYTF. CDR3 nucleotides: TGCGCCACCTCCTTCGGAAGCTATGGCTACACCTTC.